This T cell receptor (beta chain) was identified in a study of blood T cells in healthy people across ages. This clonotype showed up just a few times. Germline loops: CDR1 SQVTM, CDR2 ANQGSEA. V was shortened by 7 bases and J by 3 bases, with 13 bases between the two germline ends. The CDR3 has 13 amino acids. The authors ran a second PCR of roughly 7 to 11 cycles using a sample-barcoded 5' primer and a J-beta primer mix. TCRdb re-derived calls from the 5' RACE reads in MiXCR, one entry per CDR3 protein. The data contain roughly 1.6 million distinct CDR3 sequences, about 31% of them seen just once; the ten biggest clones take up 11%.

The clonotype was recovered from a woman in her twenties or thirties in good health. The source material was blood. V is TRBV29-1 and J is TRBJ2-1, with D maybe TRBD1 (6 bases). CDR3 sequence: CSAQQGSYNEQFF. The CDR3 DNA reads TGCAGCGCCCAACAGGGAAGCTACAATGAGCAGTTCTTC.